This T cell receptor (beta chain) comes out of a study of cytomegalovirus exposure and HLA in healthy donors. 60 Vbeta and 13 Jbeta primers were used in PCR. Clones were read by immunoSEQ multiplex PCR, and TCRdb kept only the in-frame ones, dropping some. The sample lists roughly 100,000 clones; approximately 66% were seen once. On this clone itself: What it recognizes is unknown.

Germline values: CDR1 SGHTA, CDR2 FQGNSA. This CDR3 has 15 residues. V lost 3 bases and J 5 bases, leaving 14 bases between the germline ends. Nominal health characterized the donors when sampled, though unrecorded immune exposures were likely. Study results and caveats: While the bulk of TCR sequences proved rare, some public TCRs turned up in many donors. TCR beta sequences reportedly predicted most subjects' HLA-A and HLA-B alleles accurately. A later analysis revealed that TCR association rates differed between HLA loci, peaking at DRB1 and bottoming out at HLA-C.

Material: PBMCs. The rearrangement joins TRBV7-2 to TRBJ2-1; D unresolved. The source of this sequence is a woman in her forties or fifties in good health and CMV-seronegative. CDR3 in DNA: TGTGCCAGCAGCTTGGGCCAGTTCAGCCACAATGAGCAGTTCTTC. Translated, it gives CASSLGQFSHNEQFF.